Listed here is a single TCR beta chain. This entry is derived from a study of shared clonotypes between healthy human individuals. When replicate PCRs were run on sorted subsets, they used about 200 ng DNA, tens of thousands of T cell genomes. Clones were sequenced by immunoSEQ multiplex PCR, and TCRdb holds only the in-frame ones, with some missing. The table includes about 2.2 million clones, around 93% detected once. In germline, CDR1 is SQVTM, CDR2 ANQGSEA. This CDR3 is 18 amino acids long. V was pared by 0 bases and J by 4 bases, with 24 bases between. Only CD45RO-negative cells positively selected for CCR7 counted as naive CD8 cells, so terminally differentiated effector memory CD45RA+ cells were excluded.

The sample consisted of naive CD8+ T cells from PBMCs. The TCR sequence derives from a man aged 18 to 35 in good health. Some clones in this sample may be carry-over from other donors' samples. This chain joins TRBV29-1 and TRBJ1-2; perhaps TRBD1 as D (6 bases). The chain's CDR3 is CSVEDPRGWGGSRYGYTF. Written as DNA, the CDR3 is TGCAGCGTTGAAGATCCCAGGGGATGGGGTGGGAGCCGCTATGGCTACACCTTC.